This T cell receptor beta chain appears in the sequencing data of a study of blood T cell repertoires in COVID-19. Study context: Collection of acute and convalescent COVID-19 samples took place in the United States, Italy and Spain. In each case, the material was cDNA or gDNA derived from T cells, B-cell-depleted T cells, or PBMCs.

Measured with immunoSEQ multiplex PCR; TCRdb has only the in-frame clones, and not every one. The sample holds about 120,000 clones; roughly 80% are singletons and the top ten take under 3%. The sequence was obtained from a man in his fifties with acute or convalescent COVID-19. Input material: peripheral blood.

CDR3 protein: CASSYSNTQETQYF. CDR3 bases: TGTGCCAGCAGTTACTCGAACACGCAAGAGACCCAGTACTTC. This rearrangement joins TRBV6-5 to TRBJ2-5; D gene uncertain. CDR3 length equals 14 residues. V was clipped by 0 bases and J by 2 bases, with 7 bases between them. CDR1 and CDR2 (germline): MNHEY, SVGAGI.